This record looks at one TCR beta chain sequence and its context. Antigen specificity is unknown. The CDR3 length is 17 residues. Per germline, CDR1 SGHDN and CDR2 FVKESK. Trimming pared 2 bases from V and 4 bases from J, leaving 15 bases between. This entry is derived from a study of T cell responses to AZD1222 COVID-19 vaccine. Produced via immunoSEQ multiplex PCR; TCRdb's table is partial and in-frame only. This sample yields about 120,000 clones, of which around 87% are seen a single time; around 2.9% belongs to the top ten. Overall study results and limits: Females made up more of the donors, who were largely white British, and clonal diversity may have come out too low. Only five or six individuals given AZD1222 were seropositive at baseline. Unmutated variant regions reportedly attract nearly half of all spike-specific TCRs.

The sequenced sample was peripheral blood, obtained 28 days after the second AZD1222 dose. The chain is built from TRBV14 and TRBJ2-6, with D possibly matching TRBD1 (5 bases). This TCR came from an adult who received the AZD1222 COVID-19 vaccine. CDR3 sequence: CASSQQGYTSGANVLTF. The CDR3 nucleotides are TGTGCCAGCAGCCAACAGGGTTATACTTCCGGGGCCAACGTCCTGACTTTC.